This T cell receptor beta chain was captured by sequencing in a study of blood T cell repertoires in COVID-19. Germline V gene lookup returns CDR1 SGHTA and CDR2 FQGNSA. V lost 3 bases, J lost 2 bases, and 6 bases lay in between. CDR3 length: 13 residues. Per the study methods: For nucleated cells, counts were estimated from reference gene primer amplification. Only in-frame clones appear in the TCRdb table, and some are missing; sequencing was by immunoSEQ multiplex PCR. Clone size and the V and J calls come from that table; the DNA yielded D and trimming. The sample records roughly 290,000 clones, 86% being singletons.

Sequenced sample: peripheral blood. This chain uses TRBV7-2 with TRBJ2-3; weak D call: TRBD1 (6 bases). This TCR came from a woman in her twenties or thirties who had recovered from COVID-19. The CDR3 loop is CASSLGHTDTQYF. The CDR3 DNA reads TGTGCCAGCAGCTTGGGACACACAGATACGCAGTATTTT.